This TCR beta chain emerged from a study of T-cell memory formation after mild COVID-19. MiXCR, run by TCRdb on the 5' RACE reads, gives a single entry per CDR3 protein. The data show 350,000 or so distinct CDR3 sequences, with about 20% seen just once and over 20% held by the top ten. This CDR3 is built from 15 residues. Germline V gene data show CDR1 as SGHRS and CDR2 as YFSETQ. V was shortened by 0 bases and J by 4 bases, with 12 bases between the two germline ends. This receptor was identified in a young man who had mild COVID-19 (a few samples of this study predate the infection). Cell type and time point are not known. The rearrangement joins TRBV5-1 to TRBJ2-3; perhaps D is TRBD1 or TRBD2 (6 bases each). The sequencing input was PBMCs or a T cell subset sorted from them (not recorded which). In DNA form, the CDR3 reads TGCGCCAGCAGCTTGGAGGGGGGTTCCCCAGATACGCAGTATTTT. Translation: CASSLEGGSPDTQYF.